These T cell receptor beta chains were read from a single sample in a study of shared clonotypes between healthy human individuals. Profiling relied on immunoSEQ multiplex PCR, and the TCRdb table lists in-frame clones only, not all of them. The repertoire holds about 2,200,000 clones, with about 92% as singletons. Sequenced: naive CD8+ T cells from PBMCs. The receptors stem from a man aged 18 to 29 in good health. Some clones in this sample may be carry-over from other donors' samples. Both conserved end residues are part of each CDR3. The D gene is left open where the match is weak. Expanded clones are given a class, and other clones once, few, many or no size at all.

TGTGCCAGCAGTGAAGCGATGTTGACAGGGGGTAATGAAAAACTGTTTTTT	CASSEAMLTGGNEKLFF	few	TRBJ1-4	TRBD1	TRBV6-1
TGTGCCAGTAGTATTAAGTTGGGGGTCCGGCACTCCTACGAGCAGTACTTC	CASSIKLGVRHSYEQYF	-	TRBJ2-7	-	TRBV19
TGTGCCAGCAGCCACAGGGGTAGCTACGAGCAGTACTTC	CASSHRGSYEQYF	-	TRBJ2-7	-	TRBV14
TGTGCCAGCAGTTATTACAGGGGGTCGTACGAGCAGTACTTC	CASSYYRGSYEQYF	-	TRBJ2-7	TRBD1	TRBV6-5
TGTGCCAGCAGAGCGGGATGGACCGGGGAGCTGTTTTTT	CASRAGWTGELFF	-	TRBJ2-2	TRBD2	TRBV6-5
TGTGCCAGCAGCCCGACTCAGGGGCCGATTCCCTACGAGCAGTACTTC	CASSPTQGPIPYEQYF	once	TRBJ2-7	-	TRBV7-9
TGTGCCAGCAGTCCCGGGACTAGCGGTCAAGAGACCCAGTACTTC	CASSPGTSGQETQYF	-	TRBJ2-5	TRBD2	TRBV28
TGTGCCAGCACCCCACTAGCGGGAGAAAACCATGAGCAGTTCTTC	CASTPLAGENHEQFF	-	TRBJ2-1	-	TRBV21-1
TGTGCCAGCAGCGCCACCGGGGCGGCGGGGCAGCCCCAGCATTTT	CASSATGAAGQPQHF	-	TRBJ1-5	-	TRBV9
TGTGCCAGTAGTATACGGGAAGAATCCTACAATGAGCAGTTCTTC	CASSIREESYNEQFF	-	TRBJ2-1	-	TRBV19
TGCGCCAGCAGTGGAGATCCCTACAATGAGCAGTTCTTC	CASSGDPYNEQFF	-	TRBJ2-1	-	TRBV10-1
TGCGCCAGCAGCTTGGTTGGCTCTAGCTCCTACGAGCAGTACTTC	CASSLVGSSSYEQYF	-	TRBJ2-7	-	TRBV5-1
TGTGCCAGCAGCTTCGAGGGGCGGGTTCTCACAGATACGCAGTATTTT	CASSFEGRVLTDTQYF	-	TRBJ2-3	-	TRBV5-6
TGTGCCAGCAGACCCTCGGGTCAGTTTCAAGAGACCCAGTACTTC	CASRPSGQFQETQYF	once	TRBJ2-5	-	TRBV7-2
TGTGCCAGCAGTGAATGGGGGGAGGGCCTTCTTGAGCAGTTCTTC	CASSEWGEGLLEQFF	-	TRBJ2-1	TRBD2	TRBV6-1
TGTGCCAGCAGCTTAGATGCCGGGACAGCCCAAGAGACCCAGTACTTC	CASSLDAGTAQETQYF	-	TRBJ2-5	TRBD1	TRBV11-2
TGTGCCAGCAGCGTAGTTGGCAGGGGGGAAGAGACCCAGTACTTC	CASSVVGRGEETQYF	-	TRBJ2-5	-	TRBV9
TGTGCCAGCAGCCGGGATCTCTACAATGAGCAGTTCTTC	CASSRDLYNEQFF	-	TRBJ2-1	-	TRBV7-9
TGTGCCAGCAGTGGGAGGCTAGCGGAAGAGACCCAGTACTTC	CASSGRLAEETQYF	-	TRBJ2-5	TRBD2	TRBV2
TGTGCCAGCAGTTTATTCCCCAGTACTAGCGGGAGTTACAATGAGCAGTTCTTC	CASSLFPSTSGSYNEQFF	-	TRBJ2-1	TRBD2	TRBV28
TGTGCCAGCTTCACGCAGGGACTAGGGGTCTACGAGCAGTACTTC	CASFTQGLGVYEQYF	-	TRBJ2-7	TRBD2	TRBV5-4
TGTGCCAGCAGTGAACGAGGGGAGCGGGAGTACTACGAGCAGTACTTC	CASSERGEREYYEQYF	-	TRBJ2-7	TRBD2	TRBV25-1
TGTGCCACCAGCGGAAACCTGCCCGGGACAGGCTCCTACGAGCAGTACTTC	CATSGNLPGTGSYEQYF	-	TRBJ2-7	TRBD1	TRBV15
TGTGCCAGCAGGGACAGGGGGACCTACGAGCAGTACTTC	CASRDRGTYEQYF	-	TRBJ2-7	TRBD1	TRBV6-1
TGTGCCAGCAGTGAATGGGGGGGAGAGCAGTTCTTC	CASSEWGGEQFF	-	TRBJ2-1	TRBD2	TRBV25-1
TGTGCCAGCAGCTTAGGAGGTCCTGGAAACACCATATATTTT	CASSLGGPGNTIYF	-	TRBJ1-3	-	TRBV11-2
TGTGCCAGCAGCCAAGACAGGGGGCTAGCTTTCTTT	CASSQDRGLAFF	-	TRBJ1-1	TRBD1	TRBV7-2
TGTGCCAGCAGCCTGGACTGGAACGTAGACAATGAGCAGTTCTTC	CASSLDWNVDNEQFF	-	TRBJ2-1	-	TRBV14
TGCAGCGTTGTAGGGGACTCCTACGAGCAGTACTTC	CSVVGDSYEQYF	few	TRBJ2-7	-	TRBV29-1
TGCAGCGTAGAACTTAGCGGGAGTGGCTACAATGAGCAGTTCTTC	CSVELSGSGYNEQFF	-	TRBJ2-1	TRBD2	TRBV29-1
TGTGCCAGCAGCCCTACTGGGACTAGGCGAGTTGAGCAGTACTTC	CASSPTGTRRVEQYF	-	TRBJ2-7	TRBD2	TRBV7-9
TGTGCCAGCAGTCCCATCCCCGCCGCCAGGGGCTACGAGCAGTACTTC	CASSPIPAARGYEQYF	-	TRBJ2-7	-	TRBV28
TGTGCCAGCAGCTTAGATACAAGCGGGTACAATGAGCAGTTCTTC	CASSLDTSGYNEQFF	-	TRBJ2-1	-	TRBV11-3
TGTGCCAGCAGTGATAGCCTAGCGGGTCGCAATGAGCAGTTCTTC	CASSDSLAGRNEQFF	-	TRBJ2-1	TRBD2	TRBV2
TGCAGTGCTAGGACCACCGGGGAGCTGTTTTTT	CSARTTGELFF	-	TRBJ2-2	-	TRBV20-1
TGTGCCAGCGAGACGGGGGCAGTTCTGTACTTC	CASETGAVLYF	-	TRBJ2-4	-	TRBV6-1
TGTGCCAGCAGCTGGCAACCGGAGCGGACCTACAATGAGCAGTTCTTC	CASSWQPERTYNEQFF	-	TRBJ2-1	-	TRBV11-2
TGTGCCAGCAGTCTATTGGGACCCGGGGAGCTGTTTTTT	CASSLLGPGELFF	-	TRBJ2-2	-	TRBV27
TGTGCCAGCAGCTTGTACGGACTAGCGGGATCGTACGAGCAGTACTTC	CASSLYGLAGSYEQYF	-	TRBJ2-7	TRBD2	TRBV5-4
TGTGCCAGCAGCTCCGAGGACAGGGTAGACGGCTACACCTTC	CASSSEDRVDGYTF	-	TRBJ1-2	TRBD1	TRBV7-9
TGTGCCAGCAGCTTAGAGCCTGACAACTCCTACAATGAGCAGTTCTTC	CASSLEPDNSYNEQFF	-	TRBJ2-1	-	TRBV11-2
TGTGCCACCAGCTGGACAGGGAAACCCTACGAGCAGTACTTC	CATSWTGKPYEQYF	-	TRBJ2-7	TRBD1	TRBV15
TGTGCCATCAGTGAGCGACAGCCCGACTACGAGCAGTACTTC	CAISERQPDYEQYF	few	TRBJ2-7	-	TRBV10-3
TGTGCCAGCAGCTTAGACCGAACCGGACCGTTCACCTCTGGAAACACCATATATTTT	CASSLDRTGPFTSGNTIYF	-	TRBJ1-3	-	TRBV11-2
TGTGCCAGCAGCTTAGCGGACCCCTACGAGCAGTACTTC	CASSLADPYEQYF	-	TRBJ2-7	-	TRBV11-2
TGTGCCAGCAGCGTAGTGGTGACAGATACTAACTATGGCTACACCTTC	CASSVVVTDTNYGYTF	-	TRBJ1-2	-	TRBV9
TGCGCCAGCAGCCACAGACTAGCGGGAGTCTACGAGCAGTACTTC	CASSHRLAGVYEQYF	once	TRBJ2-7	TRBD2	TRBV4-1
TGTGCCAGCAGCGTCGTAGGGGGGCAGGTTGAGCAGTTCTTC	CASSVVGGQVEQFF	once	TRBJ2-1	-	TRBV11-2
TGTGCCAGCAGCGCCGGGACGCGGTACGAGCAGTACTTC	CASSAGTRYEQYF	-	TRBJ2-7	-	TRBV28
TGTGCCAGCAGCTCCAGAGACGCAAACTCCTACGAGCAGTACTTC	CASSSRDANSYEQYF	-	TRBJ2-7	-	TRBV11-2
TGTGCCAGCAGCCCAGGCACAGGGGTTCTTACTGGAAACACCATATATTTT	CASSPGTGVLTGNTIYF	-	TRBJ1-3	TRBD1	TRBV28
TGTGCCAGCAGTCGCAGGACCGGCGCGGACACTGAAGCTTTCTTT	CASSRRTGADTEAFF	-	TRBJ1-1	-	TRBV27
TGTGCCATCAGGCTCGACAGGGACGGCGAGCAGTACTTC	CAIRLDRDGEQYF	-	TRBJ2-7	TRBD1	TRBV10-3
TGCGCCAGCAGCCACTCAGCCGGGACAGGGATCTCCTACGAGCAGTACTTC	CASSHSAGTGISYEQYF	-	TRBJ2-7	TRBD1	TRBV4-1
TGCAGCGTTGAGGGGGCTAGCGGGAGACCCTACAATGAGCAGTTCTTC	CSVEGASGRPYNEQFF	-	TRBJ2-1	TRBD2	TRBV29-1
TGTGCCAGCATCGGGTTATTTAGCACTGAAGCTTTCTTT	CASIGLFSTEAFF	-	TRBJ1-1	-	TRBV27
TGTGCCAGCAGCCAAGATGCGGGGACTGGGCAGCCCCAGCATTTT	CASSQDAGTGQPQHF	-	TRBJ1-5	-	TRBV4-2